Following are 8 T cell receptor beta chains from one sample sequenced in a study of blood T cell repertoires in COVID-19 (TCRdb year 2020). Library preparation used the immunoSEQ multiplex PCR assay. TCRdb holds this immuneACCESS table with in-frame rearrangements only. Some clones are missing; in checked studies, unresolved V genes explain under half, and the rest has no known cause. The table for this sample lists about 140,000 clones; almost 85% of them were counted only once. The top ten hold 5.5% of the sample. Source material: PBMCs or T cells enriched from blood (not recorded which). These TCRs come from a man aged 40-55 years with acute COVID-19.

V and J are TRBV10-3 and TRBJ2-2, with TRBD2 as a possible D gene (6 bases). CDR3 size: 13 residues. V was cut by 6 bases and J by 3 bases, with 8 bases left in between. Germline CDR1 is ENHRY and CDR2 is SYGVKD. The CDR3 loop reads CAIRPGDTGELFF. DNA of the CDR3: TGTGCCATCAGACCGGGAGACACCGGGGAGCTGTTTTTT.

V and J are TRBV6-6 and TRBJ1-1, with D unclear. Trimming stripped 2 bases from V and 7 bases from J, with 11 bases between. Per germline, CDR1 MNHNY and CDR2 SVGAGI (reference sequence). The CDR3 loop spans 13 amino acids. CDR3 sequence (DNA): TGTGCCAGCAGTTACGTGTCAGGTTATGAAGCTTTCTTT. Translation gives CASSYVSGYEAFF.

CDR3 nucleotide sequence: TGTGCCAGCAGCTTGGGCGGTCCGACAGGGGCGTTGGGAGATACGCAGTATTTT. Protein: CASSLGGPTGALGDTQYF. The gene calls are TRBV5-6 and TRBJ2-3, with 8 nucleotides matching TRBD1. The germline V gene encodes CDR1 SGHDT and CDR2 YYEEEE. Germline trimming cut 0 bases from V and 5 bases from J; bases unmatched to any gene: 14. This CDR3 contains 18 residues.

The chain is built from TRBV6-5 and TRBJ2-1; 8 positions match TRBD1. Trimming at V came to 0 bases and at J to 4 bases, leaving 5 bases not matched to a gene. The CDR3 is made up of 16 amino acids. CDR1 is MNHEY, CDR2 SVGAGI, per germline. The CDR3 is CASSYSSRGPYNEQFF. The CDR3 DNA follows: TGTGCCAGCAGTTACTCGAGCAGGGGGCCTTACAATGAGCAGTTCTTC.

The chain combines TRBV6-6 with TRBJ1-2, with D perhaps TRBD1 (6 bases). CDR1 is MNHNY, CDR2 SVGAGI, per germline (reference sequence). Trimming shortened V by 7 bases and J by 2 bases, and 11 bases separated the two germline ends. The CDR3 is 13 amino acids. The CDR3 loop reads CASNPTGNYGYTF. The DNA for the CDR3 is TGTGCCAGCAACCCAACAGGGAACTATGGCTACACCTTC.

This chain connects TRBV3-1 (or the pseudogene TRBV3-2) to TRBJ2-2; D is possibly TRBD2 (6 bases). Germline V gene sequence: CDR1 LGHDT, CDR2 YNNKEL (reference sequence). The ends were cut back, 4 bases at V and 1 base at J, with 16 bases in the middle. The CDR3 has 17 amino acids. The CDR3 sequence is CASSPAAGTRNTGELFF. The CDR3 DNA sequence: TGTGCCAGCAGCCCAGCTGCAGGGACTCGGAACACCGGGGAGCTGTTTTTT.

CDR3 loop: CASSESRTGGYGYTF. DNA for the CDR3: TGTGCCAGCAGTGAATCAAGGACAGGGGGGTATGGCTACACCTTC. This rearrangement joins TRBV27 to TRBJ1-2; the match to TRBD1 covers 10 bases. The trim removed 5 bases at V and 5 bases at J, leaving 8 bases unmatched. The CDR3 length is 15 residues. Germline V gene lookup returns CDR1 MNHEY and CDR2 SMNVEV (reference sequence).

V is TRBV14 and J is TRBJ2-7, with no clear D. With 1 base removed from V and 0 bases from J, the gap between germline ends came to 10 bases. The CDR3 runs 15 residues. Per germline, CDR1 SGHDN and CDR2 FVKESK. This chain's CDR3 is CASSQGEADSYEQYF. The CDR3 nucleotides are TGTGCCAGCAGCCAAGGAGAGGCAGACTCCTACGAGCAGTACTTC.